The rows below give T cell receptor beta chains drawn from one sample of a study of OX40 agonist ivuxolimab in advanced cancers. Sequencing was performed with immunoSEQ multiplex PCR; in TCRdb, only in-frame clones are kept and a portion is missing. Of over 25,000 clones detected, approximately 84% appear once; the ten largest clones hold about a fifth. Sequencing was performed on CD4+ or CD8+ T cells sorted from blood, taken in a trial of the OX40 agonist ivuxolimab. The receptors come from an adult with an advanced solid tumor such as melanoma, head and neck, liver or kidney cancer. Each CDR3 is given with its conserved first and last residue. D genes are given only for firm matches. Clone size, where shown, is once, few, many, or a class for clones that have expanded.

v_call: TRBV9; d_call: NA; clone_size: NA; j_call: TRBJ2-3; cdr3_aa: CASSVNTGGDTQYF; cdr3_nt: TGTGCCAGCAGCGTAAACACCGGGGGAGATACGCAGTATTTT
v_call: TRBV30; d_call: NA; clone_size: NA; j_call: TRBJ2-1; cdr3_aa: CAWSPGNYNEQFF; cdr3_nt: TGTGCCTGGAGTCCTGGCAACTACAATGAGCAGTTCTTC
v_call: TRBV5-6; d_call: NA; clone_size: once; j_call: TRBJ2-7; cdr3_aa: CASSLGGHSYEQYF; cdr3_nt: TGTGCCAGCAGCTTGGGGGGACACTCCTACGAGCAGTACTTC
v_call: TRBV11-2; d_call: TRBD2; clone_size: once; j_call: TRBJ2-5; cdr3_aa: CASSLGRREQETQYF; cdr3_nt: TGTGCCAGCAGCTTAGGGCGGCGGGAGCAAGAGACCCAGTACTTC
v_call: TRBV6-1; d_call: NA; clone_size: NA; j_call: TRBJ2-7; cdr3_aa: CASSGLYEQYF; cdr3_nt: TGTGCCAGCAGTGGCCTATACGAGCAGTACTTC
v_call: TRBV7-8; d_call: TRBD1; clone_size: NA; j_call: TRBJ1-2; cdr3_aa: CASSLNRAGTGYGYTF; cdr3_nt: TGTGCCAGCAGCTTAAATCGAGCCGGGACAGGGTATGGCTACACCTTC
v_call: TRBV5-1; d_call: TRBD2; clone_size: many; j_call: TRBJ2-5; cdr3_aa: CASSLRTSDLQETQYF; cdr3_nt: TGCGCCAGCAGCTTGAGGACTAGCGACCTCCAAGAGACCCAGTACTTC
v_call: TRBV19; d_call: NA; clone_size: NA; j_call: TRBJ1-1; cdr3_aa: CASSPNLRGATEAFF; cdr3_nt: TGTGCCAGTAGTCCCAACCTCCGGGGGGCCACTGAAGCTTTCTTT
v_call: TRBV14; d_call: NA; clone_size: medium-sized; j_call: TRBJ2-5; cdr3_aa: CASSLTEQETQYF; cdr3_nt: TGTGCCAGCAGCCTGACTGAGCAAGAGACCCAGTACTTC
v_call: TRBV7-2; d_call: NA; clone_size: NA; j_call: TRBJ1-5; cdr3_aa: CASSLRLQGLDQPQHF; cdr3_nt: TGTGCCAGCAGCTTACGGTTGCAGGGTTTAGACCAGCCCCAGCATTTT
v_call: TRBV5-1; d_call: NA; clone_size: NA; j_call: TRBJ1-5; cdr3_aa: CASKADLNQPQHF; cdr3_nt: TGCGCCAGCAAGGCAGACCTCAATCAGCCCCAGCATTTT
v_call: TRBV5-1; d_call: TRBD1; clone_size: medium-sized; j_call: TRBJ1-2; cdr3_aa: CASSLTGTGINYGYTF; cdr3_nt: TGCGCCAGCAGCTTGACCGGGACAGGGATTAACTATGGCTACACCTTC
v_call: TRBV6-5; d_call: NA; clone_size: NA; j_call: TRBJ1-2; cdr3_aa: CASSYSRRGVYGYTF; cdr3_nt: TGTGCCAGCAGTTACTCGAGACGGGGGGTCTATGGCTACACCTTC
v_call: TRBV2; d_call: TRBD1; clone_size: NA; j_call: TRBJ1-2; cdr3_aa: CASSEGTGYGYTF; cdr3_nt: TGTGCCAGCAGTGAAGGGACAGGGTATGGCTACACCTTC
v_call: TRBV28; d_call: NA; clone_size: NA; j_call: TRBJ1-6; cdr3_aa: CASSFYRSYNSPLHF; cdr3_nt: TGTGCCAGCAGTTTTTACAGATCCTATAATTCACCCCTCCACTTT
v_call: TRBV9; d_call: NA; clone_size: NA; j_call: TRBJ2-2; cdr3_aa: CASSPHAGELFF; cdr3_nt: TGTGCCAGCAGCCCACACGCCGGGGAGCTGTTTTTT
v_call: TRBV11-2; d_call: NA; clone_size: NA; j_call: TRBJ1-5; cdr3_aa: CASSLNGHQPQHF; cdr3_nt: TGTGCCAGCAGCTTAAACGGGCACCAGCCCCAGCATTTT
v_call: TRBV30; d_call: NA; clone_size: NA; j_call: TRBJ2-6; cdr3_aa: CAWRLRDLSSGARALTF; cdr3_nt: TGTGCCTGGAGGCTAAGGGACCTTTCCTCTGGGGCCAGGGCCCTGACTTTC
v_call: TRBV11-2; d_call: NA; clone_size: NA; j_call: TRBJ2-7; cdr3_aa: CASSLDLGDYEQYF; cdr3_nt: TGTGCCAGCAGCTTAGATCTTGGGGACTACGAGCAGTACTTC
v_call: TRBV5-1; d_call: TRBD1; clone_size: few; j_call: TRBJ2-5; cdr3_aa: CASSLDQGARETQYF; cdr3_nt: TGCGCCAGCAGCCTCGACCAGGGGGCGCGGGAGACCCAGTACTTC
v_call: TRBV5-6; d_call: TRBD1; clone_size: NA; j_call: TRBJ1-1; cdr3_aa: CASSLWDRGTEAFF; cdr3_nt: TGTGCCAGCAGCTTGTGGGACAGGGGCACTGAAGCTTTCTTT
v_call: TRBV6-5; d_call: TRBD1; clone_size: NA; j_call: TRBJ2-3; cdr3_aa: CASSYRDRELDTQYF; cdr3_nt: TGTGCCAGCAGTTACCGGGACAGGGAGTTAGATACGCAGTATTTT
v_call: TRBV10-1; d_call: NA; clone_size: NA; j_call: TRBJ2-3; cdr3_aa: CASRGYGLTTDTQYF; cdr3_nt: TGCGCCAGCCGAGGTTACGGGCTGACCACAGATACGCAGTATTTT
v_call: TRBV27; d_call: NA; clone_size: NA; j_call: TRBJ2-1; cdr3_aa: CASSSGISGEQFF; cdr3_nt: TGTGCCAGCAGTTCCGGGATCAGTGGAGAGCAGTTCTTC
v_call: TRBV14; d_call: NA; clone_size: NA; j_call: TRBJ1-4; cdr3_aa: CASSQNRGATEKLFF; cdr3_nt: TGTGCCAGCAGCCAAAATCGGGGGGCCACGGAAAAACTGTTTTTT
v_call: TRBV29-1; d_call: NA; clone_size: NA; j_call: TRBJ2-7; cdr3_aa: CSVEGFRQGSSYEQYF; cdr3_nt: TGCAGCGTTGAAGGATTTAGGCAGGGGAGTTCCTACGAGCAGTACTTC
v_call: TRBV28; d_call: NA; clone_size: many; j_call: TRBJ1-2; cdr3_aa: CASSLSHSKPEGYTF; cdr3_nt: TGTGCCAGCAGTTTATCCCACTCCAAACCCGAAGGCTACACCTTC
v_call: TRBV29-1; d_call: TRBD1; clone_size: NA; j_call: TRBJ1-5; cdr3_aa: CSVLTRTGPPGNQPQHF; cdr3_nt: TGCAGCGTTTTAACCCGGACAGGGCCTCCGGGCAATCAGCCCCAGCATTTT
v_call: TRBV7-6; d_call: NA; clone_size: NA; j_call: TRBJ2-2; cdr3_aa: CASSPGQINPGELFF; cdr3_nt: TGTGCCAGCAGCCCGGGACAAATTAACCCCGGGGAGCTGTTTTTT
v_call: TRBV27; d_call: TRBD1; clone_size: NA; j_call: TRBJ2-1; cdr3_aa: CASSAGTERPYNEQFF; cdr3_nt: TGTGCCAGCAGTGCCGGGACAGAAAGACCCTACAATGAGCAGTTCTTC